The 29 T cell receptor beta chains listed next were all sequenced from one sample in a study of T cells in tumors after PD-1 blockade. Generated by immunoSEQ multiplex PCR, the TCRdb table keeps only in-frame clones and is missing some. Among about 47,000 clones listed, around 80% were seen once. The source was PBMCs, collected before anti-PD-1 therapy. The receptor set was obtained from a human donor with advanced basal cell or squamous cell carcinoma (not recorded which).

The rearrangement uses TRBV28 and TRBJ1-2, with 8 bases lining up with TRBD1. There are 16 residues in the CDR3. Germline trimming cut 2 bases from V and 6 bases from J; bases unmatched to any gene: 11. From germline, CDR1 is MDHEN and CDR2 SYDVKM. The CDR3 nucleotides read TGTGCCAGCAGTTTACAAAGACAGGGGATGGGGGATGGCTACACCTTC. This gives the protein CASSLQRQGMGDGYTF.

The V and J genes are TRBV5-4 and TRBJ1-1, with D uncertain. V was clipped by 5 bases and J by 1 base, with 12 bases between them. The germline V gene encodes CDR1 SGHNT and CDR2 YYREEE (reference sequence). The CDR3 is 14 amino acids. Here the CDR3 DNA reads TGTGCCAGCAGTTCCCTTGGCGGGAACACTGAAGCTTTCTTT. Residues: CASSSLGGNTEAFF.

CDR3 in DNA: TGTGCCAGCAGCTTATTTGGCACAGGGCGCAATGAGCAGTTCTTC. It encodes CASSLFGTGRNEQFF. The V gene is TRBV11-3, the J gene TRBJ2-1; D is possibly TRBD1 (6 bases). Germline lookup yields CDR1 SGHNT and CDR2 YENEEA. Trimming took 2 bases from V and 6 from J, leaving 14 bases between them. The CDR3 extends over 15 amino acids.

CDR3 nucleotide sequence: TGTGCCAGCAGCTTTCGGCGAGAGACCCAGTACTTC. Residues: CASSFRRETQYF. V is TRBV28 and J is TRBJ2-5, with D uncertain. The CDR3 sequence is 12 residues long. Germline V gives CDR1 MDHEN, CDR2 SYDVKM. V lost 6 bases to trimming and J lost 4 bases, with 9 bases between them.

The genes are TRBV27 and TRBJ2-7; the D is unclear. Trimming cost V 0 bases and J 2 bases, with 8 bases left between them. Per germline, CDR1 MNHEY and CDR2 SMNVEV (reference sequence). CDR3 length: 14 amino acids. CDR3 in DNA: TGTGCCAGCAGTTTATCGCCAAATACCTACGAGCAGTACTTC. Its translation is CASSLSPNTYEQYF.

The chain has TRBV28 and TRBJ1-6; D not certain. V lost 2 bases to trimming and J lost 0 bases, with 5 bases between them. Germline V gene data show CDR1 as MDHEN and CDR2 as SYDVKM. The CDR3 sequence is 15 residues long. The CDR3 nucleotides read TGTGCCAGCAGTTTACGGAGCTCCTATAATTCACCCCTCCACTTT. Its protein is CASSLRSSYNSPLHF.

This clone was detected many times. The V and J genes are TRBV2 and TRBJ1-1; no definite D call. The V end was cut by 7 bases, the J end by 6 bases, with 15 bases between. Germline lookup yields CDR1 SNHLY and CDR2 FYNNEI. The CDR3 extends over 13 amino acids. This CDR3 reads CASTEGGLAEAFF. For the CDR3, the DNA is TGTGCCAGCACCGAAGGAGGGCTGGCTGAAGCTTTCTTT.

CDR3 coding DNA: TGTGCCAGCAGCTTTCAAACATCGGAAGGCTACACCTTC. Amino acids: CASSFQTSEGYTF. The chain has TRBV7-8 and TRBJ1-2; D not certain. V shed 3 bases and J shed 8 bases, with 13 bases lying between them. The CDR3 length is 13 residues. The germline V gene has CDR1 SGHVS and CDR2 FQNEAQ.

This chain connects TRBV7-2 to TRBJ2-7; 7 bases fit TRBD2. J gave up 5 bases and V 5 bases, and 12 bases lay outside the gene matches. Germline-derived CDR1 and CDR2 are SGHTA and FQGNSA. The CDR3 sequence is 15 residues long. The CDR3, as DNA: TGTGCCAGCAGCCCGCGGGGGACCATAGGCCACGAGCAGTACTTC. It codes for CASSPRGTIGHEQYF. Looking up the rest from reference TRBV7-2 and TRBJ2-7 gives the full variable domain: GAGVSQSPSNKVTEKGKDVELRCDPISGHTALYWYRQSLGQGLEFLIYFQGNSAPDKSGLPSDRFSAERTGGSVSTLTIQRTQQEDSAVYLCASSPRGTIGHEQYFGPGTRLTVT.

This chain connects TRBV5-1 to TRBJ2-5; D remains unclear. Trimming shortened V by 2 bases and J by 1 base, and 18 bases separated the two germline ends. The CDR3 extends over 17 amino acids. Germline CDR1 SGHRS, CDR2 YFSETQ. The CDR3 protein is CASSFGFEVAIQETQYF. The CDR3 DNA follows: TGCGCCAGCAGCTTCGGGTTTGAGGTGGCCATCCAAGAGACCCAGTACTTC.

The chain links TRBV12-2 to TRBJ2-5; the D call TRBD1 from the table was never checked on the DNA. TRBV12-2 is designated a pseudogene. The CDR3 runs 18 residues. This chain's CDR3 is CASRLASLARDSQETQYF. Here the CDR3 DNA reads TGTGCAAGTCGCTTAGCTTCCCTAGCCCGGGACAGCCAAGAGACCCAGTACTTC.

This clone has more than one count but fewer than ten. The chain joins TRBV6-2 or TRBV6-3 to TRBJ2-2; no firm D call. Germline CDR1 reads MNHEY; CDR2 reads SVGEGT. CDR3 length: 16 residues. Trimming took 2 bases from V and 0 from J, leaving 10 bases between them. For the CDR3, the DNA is TGTGCCAGCAGTTACCGAAGACGGACGAACACCGGGGAGCTGTTTTTT. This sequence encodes CASSYRRRTNTGELFF.

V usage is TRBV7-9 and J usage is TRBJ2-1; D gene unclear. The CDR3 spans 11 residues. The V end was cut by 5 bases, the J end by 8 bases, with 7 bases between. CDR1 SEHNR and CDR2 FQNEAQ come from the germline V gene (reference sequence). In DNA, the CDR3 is TGTGCCAGCAGCCCAGATCATGAGCAGTTCTTC. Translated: CASSPDHEQFF.

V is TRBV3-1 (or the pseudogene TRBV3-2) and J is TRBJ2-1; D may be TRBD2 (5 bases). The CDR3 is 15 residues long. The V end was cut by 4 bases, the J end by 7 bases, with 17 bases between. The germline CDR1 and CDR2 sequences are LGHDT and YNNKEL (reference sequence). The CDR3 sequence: CASSRGLILGNEQFF. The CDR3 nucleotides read TGTGCCAGCAGCCGCGGGTTGATTCTGGGGAATGAGCAGTTCTTC.

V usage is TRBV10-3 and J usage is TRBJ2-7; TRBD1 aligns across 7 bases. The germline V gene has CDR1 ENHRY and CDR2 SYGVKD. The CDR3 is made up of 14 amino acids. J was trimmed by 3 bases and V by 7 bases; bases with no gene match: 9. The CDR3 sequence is CAINPGQTHYEQYF. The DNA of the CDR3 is TGTGCCATCAACCCGGGACAGACCCACTACGAGCAGTACTTC.

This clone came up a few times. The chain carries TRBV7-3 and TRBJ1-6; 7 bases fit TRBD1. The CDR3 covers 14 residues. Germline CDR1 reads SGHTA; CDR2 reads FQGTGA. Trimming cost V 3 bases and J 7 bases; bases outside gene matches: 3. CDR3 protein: CASSLGTANSPLHF. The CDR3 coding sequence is TGTGCCAGCAGCTTGGGGACAGCAAATTCACCCCTCCACTTT.

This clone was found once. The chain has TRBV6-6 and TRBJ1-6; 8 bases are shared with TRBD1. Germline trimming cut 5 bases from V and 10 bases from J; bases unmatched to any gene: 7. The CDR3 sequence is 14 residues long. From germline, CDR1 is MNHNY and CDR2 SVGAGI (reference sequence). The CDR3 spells CASSLTGGGSPLHF. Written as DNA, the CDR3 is TGTGCCAGCAGTCTAACAGGGGGAGGATCACCCCTCCACTTT.

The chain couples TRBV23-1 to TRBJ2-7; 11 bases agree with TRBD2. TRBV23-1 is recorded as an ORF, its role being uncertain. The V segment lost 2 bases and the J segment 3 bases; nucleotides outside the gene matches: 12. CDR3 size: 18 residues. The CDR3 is CASSQIPGTSGLVYEQYF. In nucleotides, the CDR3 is TGCGCCAGCAGTCAAATTCCCGGGACTAGCGGACTCGTCTACGAGCAGTACTTC.

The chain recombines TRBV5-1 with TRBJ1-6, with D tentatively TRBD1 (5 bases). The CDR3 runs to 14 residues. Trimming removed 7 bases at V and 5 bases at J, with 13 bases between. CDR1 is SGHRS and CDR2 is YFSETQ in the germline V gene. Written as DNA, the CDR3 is TGCGCCAGCGGCCCCGGGGCTGATAATTCACCCCTCCACTTT. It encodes CASGPGADNSPLHF.

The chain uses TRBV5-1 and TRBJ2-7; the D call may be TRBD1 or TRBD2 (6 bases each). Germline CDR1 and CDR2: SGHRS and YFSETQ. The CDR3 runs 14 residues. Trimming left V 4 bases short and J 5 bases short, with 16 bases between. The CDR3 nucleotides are TGCGCCAGCAGCCCAACGGTGGGGGGCGACGAGCAGTACTTC. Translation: CASSPTVGGDEQYF.

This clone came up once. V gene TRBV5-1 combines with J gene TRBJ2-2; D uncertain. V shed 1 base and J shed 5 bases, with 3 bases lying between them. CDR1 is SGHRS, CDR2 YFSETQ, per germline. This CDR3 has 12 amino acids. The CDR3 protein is CASSLNTGELFF. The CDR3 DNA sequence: TGCGCCAGCAGCTTGAATACCGGGGAGCTGTTTTTT.

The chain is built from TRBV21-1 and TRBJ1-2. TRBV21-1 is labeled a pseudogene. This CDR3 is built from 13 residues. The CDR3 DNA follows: TGTGCCAGCAGCGATCACCAGCCCTATGGCTACACCTTC. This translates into CASSDHQPYGYTF.

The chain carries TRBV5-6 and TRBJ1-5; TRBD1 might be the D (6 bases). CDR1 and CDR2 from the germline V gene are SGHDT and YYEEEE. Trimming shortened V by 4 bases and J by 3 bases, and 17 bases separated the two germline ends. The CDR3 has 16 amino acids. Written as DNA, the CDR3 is TGTGCCAGCAGCAATTTTAAAGGGGACATCAATCAGCCCCAGCATTTT. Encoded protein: CASSNFKGDINQPQHF.

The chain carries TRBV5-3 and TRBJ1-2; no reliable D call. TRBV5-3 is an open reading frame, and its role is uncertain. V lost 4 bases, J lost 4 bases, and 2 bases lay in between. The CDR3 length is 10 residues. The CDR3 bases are TGTGCCAGAAGCGCCTATGGCTACACCTTC. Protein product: CARSAYGYTF.

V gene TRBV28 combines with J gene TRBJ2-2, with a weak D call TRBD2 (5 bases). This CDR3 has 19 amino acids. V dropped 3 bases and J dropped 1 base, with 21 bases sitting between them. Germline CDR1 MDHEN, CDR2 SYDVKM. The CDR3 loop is CASSLAGSRDTRNTGELFF. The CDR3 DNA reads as TGTGCCAGCAGTTTGGCGGGTAGCCGCGATACAAGGAACACCGGGGAGCTGTTTTTT. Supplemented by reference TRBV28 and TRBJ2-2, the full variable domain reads DVKVTQSSRYLVKRTGEKVFLECVQDMDHENMFWYRQDPGLGLRLIYFSYDVKMKEKGDIPEGYSVSREKKERFSLILESASTNQTSMYLCASSLAGSRDTRNTGELFFGEGSRLTVL.

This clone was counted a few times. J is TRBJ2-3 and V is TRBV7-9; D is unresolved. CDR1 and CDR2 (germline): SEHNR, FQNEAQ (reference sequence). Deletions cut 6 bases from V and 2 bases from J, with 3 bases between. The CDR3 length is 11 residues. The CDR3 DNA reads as TGTGCCAGCAGTAACACAGATACGCAGTATTTT. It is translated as CASSNTDTQYF.

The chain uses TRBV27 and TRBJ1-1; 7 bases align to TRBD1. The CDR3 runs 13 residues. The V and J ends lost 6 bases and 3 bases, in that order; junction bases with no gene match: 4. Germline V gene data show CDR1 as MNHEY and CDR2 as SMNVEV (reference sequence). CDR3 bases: TGTGCCAGCAGAGGGGGCTGGGACACTGAAGCTTTCTTT. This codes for CASRGGWDTEAFF.

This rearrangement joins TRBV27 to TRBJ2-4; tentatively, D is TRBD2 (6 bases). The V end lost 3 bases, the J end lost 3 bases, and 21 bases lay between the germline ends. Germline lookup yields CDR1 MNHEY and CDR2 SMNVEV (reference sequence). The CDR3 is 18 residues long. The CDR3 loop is CASSFGGREVGSKNIQYF. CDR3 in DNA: TGTGCCAGCAGTTTTGGGGGAAGGGAGGTCGGGAGCAAAAACATTCAGTACTTC.

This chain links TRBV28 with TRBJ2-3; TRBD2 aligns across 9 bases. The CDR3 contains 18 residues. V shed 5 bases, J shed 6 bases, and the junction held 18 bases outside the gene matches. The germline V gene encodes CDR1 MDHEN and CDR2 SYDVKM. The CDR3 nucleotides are TGTGCCAGCAGTCCCAGCTTCGCTAGCGGGGCGTGGGGGGATACGCAGTATTTT. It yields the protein CASSPSFASGAWGDTQYF.